The 11 T cell receptor beta chains in this list originate from one sample, sequenced in a study of blood T cells in healthy people across ages. A sample-barcoded 5' primer and a J-beta primer mix were used in a second PCR of roughly 7 to 11 cycles. TCRdb itself ran the 5' RACE reads through MiXCR, one entry per CDR3 protein. This table holds approximately 800,000 distinct CDR3 sequences, 53% found once. The sequencing input was blood. The receptors stem from a man of 80 years or more in good health.

The chain carries TRBV6-2 or TRBV6-3 and TRBJ1-5, with no clear D. CDR3 length: 15 amino acids. From germline, CDR1 is MNHEY and CDR2 SVGEGT. The V end lost 2 bases, the J end lost 1 base, and 9 bases lay between the germline ends. The CDR3 bases are TGTGCCAGCAGTTACGTGAGTGGGAGCAATCAGCCCCAGCATTTT. Protein product: CASSYVSGSNQPQHF.

J is TRBJ2-7 and V is TRBV9, with D possibly called TRBD1 or TRBD2 (5 bases each). The CDR3 totals 14 residues. CDR1 is SGDLS and CDR2 is YYNGEE in the germline V gene. Trimming cost V 4 bases and J 1 base, with 12 bases left between them. CDR3 in amino acids: CASSLGTKSYEQYF. The CDR3 DNA is TGTGCCAGCAGCCTGGGGACCAAGTCCTACGAGCAGTACTTC.

The genes are TRBV7-3 and TRBJ2-1, with TRBD2 identical over 9 bases. Germline V gives CDR1 SGHTA, CDR2 FQGTGA. Unmatched junction bases numbered 9, after V lost 2 bases and J lost 7 bases. There are 16 residues in the CDR3. This CDR3 reads CASSLYSSGRGNEQFF. The DNA of the CDR3 is TGTGCCAGCAGCTTATATAGTAGCGGGAGAGGGAATGAGCAGTTCTTC.

The J gene is TRBJ2-1, the V gene TRBV27, with TRBD2 matching over 13 bases. J was trimmed by 4 bases and V by 4 bases; bases with no gene match: 7. Germline V gene lookup returns CDR1 MNHEY and CDR2 SMNVEV (reference sequence). The CDR3 loop spans 17 amino acids. This CDR3 is CASSSGLAGRVYNEQFF. The CDR3, as DNA: TGTGCCAGCAGTTCGGGACTAGCGGGACGAGTTTACAATGAGCAGTTCTTC.

This rearrangement joins TRBV20-1 to TRBJ1-2, with TRBD1 identical over 8 bases. This CDR3 has 14 amino acids. Trimming took 2 bases from V and 0 from J; bases not matched to a gene: 2. Germline lookup yields CDR1 DFQATT and CDR2 SNEGSKA (reference sequence). CDR3 nucleotide sequence: TGCAGTGCTAGAAAACAGGGGGCTAACTATGGCTACACCTTC. It codes for CSARKQGANYGYTF.

CDR3 amino acids: CSARAGGGNYGYTF. The CDR3 DNA reads as TGCAGTGCTAGAGCTGGGGGAGGGAACTATGGCTACACCTTC. The chain joins TRBV20-1 to TRBJ1-2, with D perhaps TRBD1 (5 bases). The CDR3 contains 14 residues. Germline CDR1 DFQATT, CDR2 SNEGSKA (reference sequence). Trimming shortened V by 1 base and J by 2 bases, and 11 bases separated the two germline ends.

This clonotype was picked up a small number of times. V gene TRBV7-3 combines with J gene TRBJ2-5; 8 positions agree with TRBD1. Unmatched junction bases numbered 2, after V lost 0 bases and J lost 5 bases. Germline V lookup: CDR1 SGHTA, CDR2 FQGTGA. CDR3 length: 14 residues. CDR3 in DNA: TGTGCCAGCAGCTTAACAGGACAGGGTGAGACCCAGTACTTC. It is translated as CASSLTGQGETQYF.

This clonotype was detected only a few times. The chain couples TRBV27 to TRBJ1-6; D is uncertain. Germline V CDR1 and CDR2: MNHEY, SMNVEV (reference sequence). V was trimmed by 0 bases and J by 7 bases, leaving 1 base between them. This CDR3 spans 12 amino acids. The CDR3 bases are TGTGCCAGCAGTTTATCAAATTCACCCCTCCACTTT. Protein product: CASSLSNSPLHF.

The V and J genes are TRBV12-3 or TRBV12-4 and TRBJ2-1, with D possibly being TRBD2 (5 bases). The V end was cut by 5 bases, the J end by 3 bases, with 8 bases between. The CDR3 runs to 13 residues. The CDR3 loop is CASSRRGYNEQFF. CDR3 nucleotides: TGTGCCAGCAGTCGCCGGGGCTACAATGAGCAGTTCTTC.

The chain has TRBV21-1 and TRBJ2-4. TRBV21-1 is a listed pseudogene. This CDR3 spans 12 amino acids. The CDR3 is CASSKSINIQYF. The CDR3 DNA reads TGTGCCAGCAGCAAAAGTATAAACATTCAGTACTTC.

This clonotype occurred a few times. V and J are TRBV27 and TRBJ2-6, with a possible D match to TRBD2 (6 bases). This CDR3 contains 18 residues. V gave up 2 bases and J gave up 0 bases, with 14 bases separating them. CDR1 and CDR2 from the germline V gene are MNHEY and SMNVEV (reference sequence). The CDR3: CASSLMRGLRSGANVLTF. The CDR3 DNA reads as TGTGCCAGCAGTTTAATGCGGGGCCTACGCTCTGGGGCCAACGTCCTGACTTTC.